These T cell receptor beta chains were read from a single sample in a study of OX40 agonist ivuxolimab in advanced cancers. The protocol was immunoSEQ multiplex PCR, while the TCRdb copy is restricted to in-frame clones and leaves out a portion. The sample carries about 16,000 clones, 86% recorded once. The sample here was CD4+ or CD8+ T cells sorted from blood, taken in a trial of the OX40 agonist ivuxolimab. The source of these receptors is an adult with an advanced solid tumor such as melanoma, head and neck, liver or kidney cancer. CDR3s include the opening cysteine and the closing phenylalanine or tryptophan. Each record gives: CDR3 DNA, CDR3 protein, J gene, clone size, V gene, D gene. D genes are given only for firm matches. Not all rows give a size; the values are once, few, many and, for expanded clones, a class.

DNA: TGCGCCAGCAGCCAAAGAGGGTCCTTGTTGTCACCCCTCCACTTT; CDR3: CASSQRGSLLSPLHF; J: TRBJ1-6; size: .; V: TRBV4-1; D: .
DNA: TGTGCCAGCAGCCCCTGGACTAGCGGGGCCTACGAGCAGTACTTC; CDR3: CASSPWTSGAYEQYF; J: TRBJ2-7; size: .; V: TRBV5-4; D: TRBD2
DNA: TGCGCCAGCAGCTTCGGGGACAGATCTTCCTACGAGCAGTACTTC; CDR3: CASSFGDRSSYEQYF; J: TRBJ2-7; size: once; V: TRBV5-1; D: TRBD1
DNA: TGTGCCAGCAGCCAATGGACAGTCTCCTACGAGCAGTACTTC; CDR3: CASSQWTVSYEQYF; J: TRBJ2-7; size: .; V: TRBV14; D: .
DNA: TGCGCCAGCCGGATATTAGCGGGAGTTTCAGATACGCAGTATTTT; CDR3: CASRILAGVSDTQYF; J: TRBJ2-3; size: .; V: TRBV4-1; D: TRBD2
DNA: TGTGCCAGCAGCAACCGGGACGGTGGGACCCAGTACTTC; CDR3: CASSNRDGGTQYF; J: TRBJ2-5; size: .; V: TRBV5-4; D: .
DNA: TGCACCAGCAGCCACCCAGGGGCGGGAGTCTCTCGTGGGGCCAACGTCCTGACTTTC; CDR3: CTSSHPGAGVSRGANVLTF; J: TRBJ2-6; size: .; V: TRBV1; D: .
DNA: TGTGCCAGCAGTTTATCGAGCTCTGGACGCGAGCAGTACTTC; CDR3: CASSLSSSGREQYF; J: TRBJ2-7; size: .; V: TRBV28; D: .
DNA: TGCGCCAGCAGCCTTGTCGGGGGGAGACAAGAGACCCAGTACTTC; CDR3: CASSLVGGRQETQYF; J: TRBJ2-5; size: .; V: TRBV4-1; D: TRBD2
DNA: TGTGCCAGCACCCCCGGGACAGGTCGCTCCTACGAGCAGTACTTC; CDR3: CASTPGTGRSYEQYF; J: TRBJ2-7; size: .; V: TRBV7-2; D: TRBD1
DNA: TGTGCCAGCAGCATTAACAGGGGTAGGGAGACCCAGTACTTC; CDR3: CASSINRGRETQYF; J: TRBJ2-5; size: .; V: TRBV7-2; D: TRBD1
DNA: TGTGCCAGCAGCTTGACGGCGGGGGAGCAGTACTTC; CDR3: CASSLTAGEQYF; J: TRBJ2-7; size: .; V: TRBV5-5; D: .
DNA: TGTGCCAGCAGCCCTAACCAGCGGGGACTAGCGGTGTACAATGAGCAGTTCTTC; CDR3: CASSPNQRGLAVYNEQFF; J: TRBJ2-1; size: .; V: TRBV7-3; D: TRBD2
DNA: TGTGCCAGCAGCTTGGGGTACAATGAGCAGTTCTTC; CDR3: CASSLGYNEQFF; J: TRBJ2-1; size: .; V: TRBV9; D: .
DNA: TGTGCCAGCAGCTTAGTCGGACTAGCGGGAGGTGCCGACGAGCAGTACTTC; CDR3: CASSLVGLAGGADEQYF; J: TRBJ2-7; size: once; V: TRBV7-2; D: TRBD2
DNA: TGCGCCAGCAGTGAGTCTGGTATAAGCGCAGGGGGGTACAATGAGCAGTTCTTC; CDR3: CASSESGISAGGYNEQFF; J: TRBJ2-1; size: once; V: TRBV10-1; D: .
DNA: TGTGCCAGCAGATTACAGGGGGCTGACTATGGCTACACCTTC; CDR3: CASRLQGADYGYTF; J: TRBJ1-2; size: .; V: TRBV6-5; D: TRBD1
DNA: TGTGCCTGGAGTGTTCGAAGCGGGAGTGAGCAGTTCTTC; CDR3: CAWSVRSGSEQFF; J: TRBJ2-1; size: .; V: TRBV30; D: TRBD2
DNA: TGTGCCAGCAGCTCCAGGGCCGGGAACACTGAAGCTTTCTTT; CDR3: CASSSRAGNTEAFF; J: TRBJ1-1; size: once; V: TRBV5-4; D: .
DNA: TGTGCCAGCAGTTTACACCTCGGCTACGAGCAGTACTTC; CDR3: CASSLHLGYEQYF; J: TRBJ2-7; size: .; V: TRBV11-2; D: .
DNA: TGTGCCAGCAGCAGGAGGGGGATCACAGATACGCAGTATTTT; CDR3: CASSRRGITDTQYF; J: TRBJ2-3; size: few; V: TRBV2; D: .
DNA: TGTGCCATCAGGACAGGGCAGGTCACTGAAGCTTTCTTT; CDR3: CAIRTGQVTEAFF; J: TRBJ1-1; size: .; V: TRBV10-3; D: TRBD1